The next 20 T cell receptor beta chains were all read from a single sample in a study of blood T cell repertoires in COVID-19. The method was immunoSEQ multiplex PCR; TCRdb's version includes in-frame clones alone and lacks a portion of them. The profile shows 120,000 or so clones, about 80% of them singletons. Sequencing was performed on peripheral blood. These receptors were collected from a man between 65 and 85 years old with acute or convalescent COVID-19.

V is TRBV5-8 and J is TRBJ2-1; 7 bases are a match to TRBD1. J was trimmed by 7 bases and V by 4 bases; bases with no gene match: 8. This CDR3 has 14 amino acids. Germline CDR1 is SGHTS and CDR2 is YDEGEE. CDR3 sequence reads: CASSIWTGSNEQFF. The CDR3 DNA follows: TGTGCCAGCAGCATCTGGACAGGTTCTAATGAGCAGTTCTTC.

The DNA for the CDR3 is TGCGCCAGCAGCTTGGAAGGACAGGGTGTAGGGGAGACCCAGTACTTC. The encoded protein is CASSLEGQGVGETQYF. The chain recombines TRBV5-1 with TRBJ2-5; 8 bases agree with TRBD1. Germline assignment: CDR1 SGHRS and CDR2 YFSETQ. The CDR3 has 16 residues. J gave up 5 bases and V 0 bases, and 9 bases lay outside the gene matches.

The chain has TRBV5-1 and TRBJ2-2, with 8 bases identical to TRBD1. V shed 2 bases and J 0 bases; nucleotides not matched to a gene: 3. From germline, CDR1 is SGHRS and CDR2 YFSETQ. The length of the CDR3 is 16 residues. CDR3 in DNA: TGCGCCAGCAGCTTCACAGGGGGACCGAACACCGGGGAGCTGTTTTTT. This translates into CASSFTGGPNTGELFF. The full variable domain, rest sourced from reference TRBV5-1 and TRBJ2-2, is KAGVTQTPRYLIKTRGQQVTLSCSPISGHRSVSWYQQTPGQGLQFLFEYFSETQRNKGNFPGRFSGRQFSNSRSEMNVSTLELGDSALYLCASSFTGGPNTGELFFGEGSRLTVL.

This clone was recorded only once. V and J are TRBV19 and TRBJ1-6, with 11 bases fitting TRBD1. The V segment lost 9 bases and the J segment 9 bases; nucleotides outside the gene matches: 19. The CDR3 runs to 18 residues. Germline V CDR1 and CDR2: LNHDA, SQIVND (reference sequence). CDR3 DNA: TGTGCCAGCGATGGCAAGGACAGGGGGCCGAAATCCTCTTCACCCCTCCACTTT. It yields the protein CASDGKDRGPKSSSPLHF.

The chain is built from TRBV19 and TRBJ2-2, with TRBD2 matching 7 bases. V was pared by 3 bases and J by 4 bases, with 8 bases of the junction left unmatched. The germline V gene has CDR1 LNHDA and CDR2 SQIVND (reference sequence). The CDR3 length is 16 residues. In nucleotides, the CDR3 is TGTGCCAGTAGTATTCGAGCCGGGACTATCACCGGGGAGCTGTTTTTT. It is translated as CASSIRAGTITGELFF.

This chain links TRBV11-2 with TRBJ2-1; TRBD2 agrees at 12 bases. Germline assignment: CDR1 SGHAT and CDR2 FQNNGV. There are 18 residues in the CDR3. The ends lost 1 base at V and 6 bases at J; junction bases unmatched: 10. The CDR3 nucleotides are TGTGCCAGCAGCTTAGTGGGGCTAGCGGGGGGGCTCCCCAATGAGCAGTTCTTC. This gives the protein CASSLVGLAGGLPNEQFF.

Only a few counts were recorded for this clone. The chain links TRBV6-6 to TRBJ2-6; D call uncertain. The CDR3 contains 13 residues. V dropped 10 bases and J dropped 1 base, with 8 bases sitting between them. Looked up from germline, CDR1 is MNHNY and CDR2 is SVGAGI (reference sequence). The CDR3 spells CATSVSGANVLTF. The CDR3 coding sequence is TGTGCCACCTCAGTATCTGGGGCCAACGTCCTGACTTTC.

J is TRBJ2-5 and V is TRBV3-1 (or the pseudogene TRBV3-2), with 7 positions matching TRBD2. V dropped 4 bases and J dropped 2; count of bases not matched to a gene: 10. The germline gives CDR1 LGHDT, CDR2 YNNKEL (reference sequence). The CDR3 extends over 16 amino acids. CDR3 amino acids: CASSPTQGGRQETQYF. The CDR3 DNA follows: TGTGCCAGCAGCCCCACCCAGGGAGGGAGGCAAGAGACCCAGTACTTC.

The chain recombines TRBV5-4 with TRBJ1-2, with D unresolved. The V and J ends lost 7 bases and 5 bases respectively, with 18 bases between them. The CDR3 consists of 14 residues. CDR1 is SGHNT, CDR2 YYREEE, per germline (reference sequence). The CDR3 DNA reads TGTGCCAGCCGGTTAGGGAGCGGATCTTATGGCTACACCTTC. It translates to CASRLGSGSYGYTF.

The V gene is TRBV2, the J gene TRBJ2-5; tentative D call: TRBD1 (6 bases). V lost 7 bases, J lost 3 bases, and 15 bases lay in between. CDR1 is SNHLY and CDR2 is FYNNEI in the germline V gene. This CDR3 spans 14 amino acids. The CDR3 bases are TGTGCCAGCAACGGGTTAACAGGGAAAGAGACCCAGTACTTC. Translating it yields CASNGLTGKETQYF.

The gene calls are TRBV5-3 and TRBJ2-7; 12 bases fit TRBD1. TRBV5-3 is placed among ORFs of uncertain function. This CDR3 spans 17 amino acids. The V segment lost 7 bases and the J segment 6 bases; nucleotides outside the gene matches: 17. CDR3 nucleotide sequence: TGTGCCAGACTTGGGACAGGGGGCGATAAATCGTATGGCGAGCAGTACTTC. This sequence encodes CARLGTGGDKSYGEQYF.

This clone was seen a handful of times. The chain uses TRBV9 and TRBJ1-6; the match to TRBD1 covers 11 bases. The CDR3 runs to 15 residues. Germline loops: CDR1 SGDLS, CDR2 YYNGEE. J lost 9 bases, V lost 0 bases, and 2 bases had no gene match. This CDR3 reads CASSVGTGGSSPLHF. The CDR3 DNA follows: TGTGCCAGCAGCGTAGGGACAGGGGGCAGTTCACCCCTCCACTTT.

The chain couples TRBV14 to TRBJ2-5; D ambiguous. The CDR3 is 13 amino acids. Looked up from germline, CDR1 is SGHDN and CDR2 is FVKESK. The V end lost 1 base, the J end lost 5 bases, and 8 bases lay between the germline ends. CDR3 sequence reads: CASSQVSGETQYF. The DNA for the CDR3 is TGTGCCAGCAGCCAAGTGAGTGGTGAGACCCAGTACTTC.

V gene TRBV28 combines with J gene TRBJ2-5, with TRBD1 as a possible D gene (6 bases). The V end lost 3 bases, the J end lost 5 bases, and 13 bases lay between the germline ends. The CDR3 runs to 14 residues. Germline V gene lookup returns CDR1 MDHEN and CDR2 SYDVKM. The CDR3 sequence is CASSFPGARETQYF. The CDR3 bases are TGTGCCAGCAGTTTTCCAGGGGCCAGGGAGACCCAGTACTTC.

V and J are TRBV29-1 and TRBJ1-1, with D perhaps matching TRBD1 (5 bases). The CDR3 runs to 13 residues. Germline-derived CDR1 and CDR2 are SQVTM and ANQGSEA. V was cut by 5 bases and J by 4 bases, with 14 bases left in between. For the CDR3, the DNA is TGCAGCGTTAATAAAAACCAGGGCACTGAAGCTTTCTTT. This sequence encodes CSVNKNQGTEAFF.

The chain employs TRBV6-5 and TRBJ1-6, with 7 nucleotides matching TRBD1. Trimming took 2 bases from V and 8 from J; bases not matched to a gene: 3. The CDR3 extends over 14 amino acids. Germline loops: CDR1 MNHEY, CDR2 SVGAGI. The CDR3, as DNA: TGTGCCAGCAGTTACGAAGGACAGGATTCACCCCTCCACTTT. It is translated as CASSYEGQDSPLHF.

The CDR3 here is CASSLRLAGRSYEQYF. As DNA, the CDR3 is TGTGCCAGCAGCCTCCGACTAGCGGGGCGTTCCTACGAGCAGTACTTC. This chain connects TRBV7-8 to TRBJ2-7; 11 bases are shared with TRBD2. The germline V gene has CDR1 SGHVS and CDR2 FQNEAQ. Unmatched junction bases numbered 7, after V lost 5 bases and J lost 1 base. The CDR3 is 16 residues long.

This sequence joins TRBV7-8 and TRBJ2-5, with 7 bases lining up with TRBD2. This CDR3 contains 12 residues. Germline CDR1 SGHVS, CDR2 FQNEAQ. The junction had 7 bases not matched to a gene; V was cut back by 5 bases and J by 10 bases. The CDR3 bases are TGTGCCAGCAGCCCCGAACGGGGGGACCAGTACTTC. Its translation: CASSPERGDQYF.

The rearrangement joins TRBV11-2 to TRBJ2-1; D is undetermined. From germline, CDR1 is SGHAT and CDR2 FQNNGV. CDR3 length equals 14 residues. V was trimmed by 4 bases and J by 3 bases, leaving 10 bases between them. CDR3 in amino acids: CASSSDSIYNEQFF. The CDR3 DNA follows: TGTGCCAGCAGCTCGGATAGCATCTACAATGAGCAGTTCTTC.

V and J are TRBV7-3 and TRBJ2-7, with TRBD2 identical over 8 bases. Losses at the gene ends were 3 bases for V and 6 bases for J; bases not matched to a gene: 7. Germline lookup yields CDR1 SGHTA and CDR2 FQGTGA. This CDR3 spans 14 amino acids. The CDR3 DNA is TGTGCCAGCAGCTTCTCGGGGGGGCCTGGCGAGCAGTACTTC. Protein product: CASSFSGGPGEQYF.